This TCR beta chain was captured in a study of OX40 agonist ivuxolimab in advanced cancers. Study overall: In this cohort, patients received ivuxolimab, an agonistic anti-OX40 (CD134) antibody. The eligibility criteria allowed prior anti-PD-1, anti-PD-L1 or anti-CTLA-4 therapy, and about 40% had some.

V dropped 1 base and J dropped 0; count of bases not matched to a gene: 3. The CDR3 loop spans 15 amino acids. Germline CDR1 is SGHRS and CDR2 is YFSETQ. Only in-frame clones appear in the TCRdb table, and some are missing; sequencing was by immunoSEQ multiplex PCR. This table has around 90,000 clones, roughly 86% appearing once. This receptor was obtained from an adult with an advanced solid tumor such as melanoma, head and neck, liver or kidney cancer. Here the sequenced sample was CD4+ or CD8+ T cells sorted from blood, taken in a trial of the OX40 agonist ivuxolimab. J is TRBJ2-7 and V is TRBV5-1; 8 nucleotides match TRBD2. The CDR3 DNA reads as TGCGCCAGCAGCTTGATGGCGGGAGGCTCCTACGAGCAGTACTTC. This gives the protein CASSLMAGGSYEQYF.